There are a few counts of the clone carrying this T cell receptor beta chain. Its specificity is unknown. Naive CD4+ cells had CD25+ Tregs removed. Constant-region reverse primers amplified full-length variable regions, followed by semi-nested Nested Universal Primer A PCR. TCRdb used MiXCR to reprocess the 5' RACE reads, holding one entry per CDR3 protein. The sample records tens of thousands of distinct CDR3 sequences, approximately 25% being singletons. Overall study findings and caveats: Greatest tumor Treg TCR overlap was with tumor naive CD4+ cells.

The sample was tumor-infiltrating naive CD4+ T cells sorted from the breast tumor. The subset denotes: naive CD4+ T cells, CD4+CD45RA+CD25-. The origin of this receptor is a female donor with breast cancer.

The CDR3 DNA follows: TGTGCCAGCAGTTTACTAGCGGGGGGGTACCAAGAGACCCAGTACTTC. It encodes CASSLLAGGYQETQYF. This chain joins TRBV12-3 or TRBV12-4 and TRBJ2-5, with 12 bases identical to TRBD2. V shed 2 bases and J 0 bases; nucleotides not matched to a gene: 1. The CDR3 is 16 amino acids.